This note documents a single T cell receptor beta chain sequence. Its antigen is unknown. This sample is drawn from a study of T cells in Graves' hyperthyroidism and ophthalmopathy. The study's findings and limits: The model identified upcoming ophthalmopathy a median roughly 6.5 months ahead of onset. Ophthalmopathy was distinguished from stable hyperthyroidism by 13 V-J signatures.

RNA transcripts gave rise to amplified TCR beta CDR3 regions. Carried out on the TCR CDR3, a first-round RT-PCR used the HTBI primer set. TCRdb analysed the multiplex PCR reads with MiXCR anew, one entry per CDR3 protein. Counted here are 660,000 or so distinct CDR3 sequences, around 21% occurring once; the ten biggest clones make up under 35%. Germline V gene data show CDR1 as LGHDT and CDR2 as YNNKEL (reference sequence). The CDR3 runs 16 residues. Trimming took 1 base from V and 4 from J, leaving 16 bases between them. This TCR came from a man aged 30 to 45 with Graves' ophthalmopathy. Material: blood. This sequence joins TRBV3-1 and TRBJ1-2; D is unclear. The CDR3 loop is CASSQGLKGLGYGYTF. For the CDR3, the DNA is TGTGCCAGCAGCCAAGGTTTGAAAGGCCTGGGCTATGGCTACACCTTC. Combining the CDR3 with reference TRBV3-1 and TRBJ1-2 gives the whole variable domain DTAVSQTPKYLVTQMGNDKSIKCEQNLGHDTMYWYKQDSKKFLKIMFSYNNKELIINETVPNRFSPKSPDKAHLNLHINSLELGDSAVYFCASSQGLKGLGYGYTFGSGTRLTVV.